This T cell receptor beta chain was sequenced during a study of blood T cells in healthy people across ages. General study points: In older individuals, TCR beta diversity per million T cells was lower, falling roughly linearly with age. Considered underestimates were the diversity estimates obtained from one million T cells. More naive CD4+ cells and higher diversity were found in long-lived than in aged donors.

This CDR3 contains 13 residues. Germline CDR1 SGDLS, CDR2 YYNGEE. A sample-barcoded 5' primer and a J-beta primer mix were used in a second PCR of about 7 to 12 cycles. No fewer than 3 million CDR3-containing paired-end reads came from each sample. One entry per CDR3 protein, called by TCRdb with MiXCR from the 5' RACE reads. The sample yields about 780,000 distinct CDR3 sequences, 46% seen once. Regarding this clonotype: Its specificity is not known. It may be a read error: a sequence one base away is much more abundant.

The sequencing input was blood. The TCR was taken from an elderly man in good health. The chain uses TRBV9 and TRBJ2-4; TRBD1 is a possible D gene (6 bases). The CDR3 DNA follows: TGTGCCAACAGCGTAGTCCCCAGGGGAGAGCAGTACTTC. Its translation is CANSVVPRGEQYF.